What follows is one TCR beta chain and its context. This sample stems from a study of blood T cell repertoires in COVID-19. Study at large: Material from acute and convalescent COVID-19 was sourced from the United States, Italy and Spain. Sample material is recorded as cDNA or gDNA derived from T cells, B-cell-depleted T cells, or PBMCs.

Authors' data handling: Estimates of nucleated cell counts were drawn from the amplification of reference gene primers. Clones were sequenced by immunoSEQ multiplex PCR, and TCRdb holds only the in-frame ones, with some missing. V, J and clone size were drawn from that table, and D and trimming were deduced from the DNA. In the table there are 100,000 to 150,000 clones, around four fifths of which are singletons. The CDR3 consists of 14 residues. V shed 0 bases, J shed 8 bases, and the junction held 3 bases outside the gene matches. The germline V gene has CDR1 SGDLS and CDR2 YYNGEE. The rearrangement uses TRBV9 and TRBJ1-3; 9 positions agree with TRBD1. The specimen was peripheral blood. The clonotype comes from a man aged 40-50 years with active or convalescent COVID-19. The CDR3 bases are TGTGCCAGCAGCGTAGACAGGGGGCGAGACACCATATATTTT. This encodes CASSVDRGRDTIYF.